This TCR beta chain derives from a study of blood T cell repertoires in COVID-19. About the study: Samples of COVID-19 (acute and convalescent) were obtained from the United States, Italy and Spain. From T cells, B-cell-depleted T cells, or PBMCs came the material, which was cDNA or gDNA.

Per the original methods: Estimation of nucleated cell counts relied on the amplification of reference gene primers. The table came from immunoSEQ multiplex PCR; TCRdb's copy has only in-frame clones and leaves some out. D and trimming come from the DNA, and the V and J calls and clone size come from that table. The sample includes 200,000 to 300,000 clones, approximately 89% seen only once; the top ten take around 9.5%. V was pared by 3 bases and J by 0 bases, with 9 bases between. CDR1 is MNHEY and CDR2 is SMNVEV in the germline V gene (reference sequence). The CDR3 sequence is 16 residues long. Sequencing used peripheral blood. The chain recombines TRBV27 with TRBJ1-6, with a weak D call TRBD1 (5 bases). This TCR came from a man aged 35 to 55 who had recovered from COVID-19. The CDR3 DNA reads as TGTGCCAGCAGTTTCAAGGGGCACTCCTATAATTCACCCCTCCACTTT. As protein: CASSFKGHSYNSPLHF.